The rows below give T cell receptor beta chains drawn from one sample of a study of cytomegalovirus exposure and HLA in healthy donors. TCRdb keeps only in-frame clones here, not all; method: immunoSEQ multiplex PCR. The sample includes 150,000 to 200,000 clones, more than 70% of them seen just once. Specimen: PBMCs. These receptor sequences come from a woman aged 40 to 50 in good health and CMV-seropositive. Both conserved end residues are part of each CDR3. The order of the fields is CDR3 protein, CDR3 DNA, clone size, J gene, V gene, D gene. The D gene is left open where the match is weak. Rows give clone size only sometimes, using once, few, many, or a class for an expanded clone.

CDR3aa: CASSAGTGAGNTIYF
CDR3nt: TGTGCCAGCAGCGCCGGGACAGGGGCTGGAAACACCATATATTTT
abundance: .
j_gene: TRBJ1-3
v_gene: TRBV5-8
d_gene: TRBD1

CDR3aa: CASSLPQGYFGEQFF
CDR3nt: TGTGCCAGCAGCTTGCCACAGGGGTATTTTGGTGAGCAGTTCTTC
abundance: .
j_gene: TRBJ2-1
v_gene: TRBV5-4
d_gene: TRBD1

CDR3aa: CASKGGLTADTQYF
CDR3nt: TGTGCCAGCAAAGGGGGACTAACTGCAGATACGCAGTATTTT
abundance: .
j_gene: TRBJ2-3
v_gene: TRBV28
d_gene: .

CDR3aa: CASSLLVGRAHEQYF
CDR3nt: TGTGCCAGCAGTTTATTGGTCGGGAGGGCCCACGAGCAGTACTTC
abundance: few
j_gene: TRBJ2-7
v_gene: TRBV28
d_gene: TRBD2

CDR3aa: CASRLDRSEQYF
CDR3nt: TGTGCCAGCAGATTGGACAGATCCGAGCAGTACTTC
abundance: few
j_gene: TRBJ2-7
v_gene: TRBV2
d_gene: .

CDR3aa: CASSLGRVAGNTIYF
CDR3nt: TGTGCCAGCAGCTTAGGCAGGGTCGCTGGAAACACCATATATTTT
abundance: once
j_gene: TRBJ1-3
v_gene: TRBV21-1
d_gene: .

CDR3aa: CASSVEGLAGDGGKNIQYF
CDR3nt: TGTGCCAGCAGCGTAGAGGGACTAGCGGGAGATGGGGGCAAAAACATTCAGTACTTC
abundance: .
j_gene: TRBJ2-4
v_gene: TRBV9
d_gene: TRBD2

CDR3aa: CASSIARSDGYTF
CDR3nt: TGTGCCAGTAGTATAGCCAGAAGCGATGGCTACACCTTC
abundance: .
j_gene: TRBJ1-2
v_gene: TRBV19
d_gene: .

CDR3aa: CASSADRGETQYF
CDR3nt: TGTGCCAGTAGTGCGGACAGGGGAGAGACCCAGTACTTC
abundance: .
j_gene: TRBJ2-5
v_gene: TRBV19
d_gene: TRBD1

CDR3aa: CASSQVSSTDTQYF
CDR3nt: TGTGCCAGCAGCCAAGTTAGTAGCACAGATACGCAGTATTTT
abundance: .
j_gene: TRBJ2-3
v_gene: TRBV5-4
d_gene: .

CDR3aa: CASRLPPGEGETQYF
CDR3nt: TGTGCCAGCAGGCTCCCACCAGGCGAGGGAGAGACCCAGTACTTC
abundance: .
j_gene: TRBJ2-5
v_gene: TRBV7-9
d_gene: .

CDR3aa: CATSPGGWDIQYF
CDR3nt: TGTGCCACCAGTCCGGGGGGTTGGGACATTCAGTACTTC
abundance: .
j_gene: TRBJ2-4
v_gene: TRBV15
d_gene: TRBD2

CDR3aa: CASSRTSGILNEQFF
CDR3nt: TGTGCCAGCAGCCGGACTAGCGGGATTCTCAATGAGCAGTTCTTC
abundance: .
j_gene: TRBJ2-1
v_gene: TRBV11-2
d_gene: TRBD2

CDR3aa: CASSVSTGIYGYTF
CDR3nt: TGTGCCAGCAGTGTCTCCACAGGGATCTATGGCTACACCTTC
abundance: .
j_gene: TRBJ1-2
v_gene: TRBV2
d_gene: .

CDR3aa: CASSGLGGASGYTF
CDR3nt: TGTGCCAGCAGTGGTCTTGGGGGGGCTTCTGGCTACACCTTC
abundance: .
j_gene: TRBJ1-2
v_gene: TRBV27
d_gene: .

CDR3aa: CASRRAQRSGEQYF
CDR3nt: TGTGCCAGCAGGAGGGCGCAGCGGTCGGGGGAGCAGTACTTC
abundance: few
j_gene: TRBJ2-7
v_gene: TRBV27
d_gene: .

CDR3aa: CSVEITGRVSPEAFF
CDR3nt: TGCAGCGTTGAGATTACAGGGCGGGTTTCCCCTGAAGCTTTCTTT
abundance: .
j_gene: TRBJ1-1
v_gene: TRBV29-1
d_gene: .

CDR3aa: CASSQVGDRGGHNEQFF
CDR3nt: TGTGCCAGCAGCCAAGTGGGGGACAGGGGGGGCCACAATGAGCAGTTCTTC
abundance: .
j_gene: TRBJ2-1
v_gene: TRBV4-2
d_gene: TRBD1

CDR3aa: CASSAVYNEQFF
CDR3nt: TGTGCCAGCAGTGCGGTCTACAATGAGCAGTTCTTC
abundance: .
j_gene: TRBJ2-1
v_gene: TRBV6-1
d_gene: .

CDR3aa: CASSQEGQGFEAFF
CDR3nt: TGTGCCAGCAGCCAAGAGGGACAGGGGTTTGAAGCTTTCTTT
abundance: few
j_gene: TRBJ1-1
v_gene: TRBV4-2
d_gene: TRBD1

CDR3aa: CASSAGQGSYNEQFF
CDR3nt: TGTGCCAGCAGCGCGGGACAGGGCTCCTACAATGAGCAGTTCTTC
abundance: .
j_gene: TRBJ2-1
v_gene: TRBV5-4
d_gene: TRBD1

CDR3aa: CASSYSSGGHAEAFF
CDR3nt: TGTGCCAGCAGTTACTCCTCCGGCGGGCACGCTGAAGCTTTCTTT
abundance: .
j_gene: TRBJ1-1
v_gene: TRBV6-6
d_gene: .

CDR3aa: CASSPESEAFF
CDR3nt: TGTGCCAGCAGTCCAGAAAGTGAAGCTTTCTTT
abundance: once
j_gene: TRBJ1-1
v_gene: TRBV7-9
d_gene: .

CDR3aa: CASRRLAGDHYNEQFF
CDR3nt: TGTGCCAGCAGGAGACTAGCGGGAGATCACTACAATGAGCAGTTCTTC
abundance: .
j_gene: TRBJ2-1
v_gene: TRBV13
d_gene: TRBD2

CDR3aa: CASSFSLLAENSYNEQFF
CDR3nt: TGTGCCAGCAGCTTCTCACTCCTAGCGGAGAACTCCTACAATGAGCAGTTCTTC
abundance: .
j_gene: TRBJ2-1
v_gene: TRBV7-9
d_gene: TRBD2

CDR3aa: CASSSHQGYEQYF
CDR3nt: TGTGCCAGCAGCTCCCACCAGGGCTACGAGCAGTACTTC
abundance: .
j_gene: TRBJ2-7
v_gene: TRBV11-3
d_gene: .

CDR3aa: CASSLGLEQPQHF
CDR3nt: TGTGCCAGCAGTTTAGGTTTGGAGCAGCCCCAGCATTTT
abundance: .
j_gene: TRBJ1-5
v_gene: TRBV27
d_gene: .

CDR3aa: CASSLGLAGVGNEQFF
CDR3nt: TGTGCCAGCAGCTTGGGACTAGCGGGAGTTGGCAATGAGCAGTTCTTC
abundance: .
j_gene: TRBJ2-1
v_gene: TRBV11-2
d_gene: TRBD2

CDR3aa: CSVRSGRALEQYF
CDR3nt: TGCAGCGTTAGAAGCGGGAGGGCCCTCGAGCAGTACTTC
abundance: .
j_gene: TRBJ2-7
v_gene: TRBV29-1
d_gene: TRBD2

CDR3aa: CASSLYGAGRSGELFF
CDR3nt: TGTGCCAGCAGTTTATACGGGGCAGGGAGGTCGGGGGAGCTGTTTTTT
abundance: .
j_gene: TRBJ2-2
v_gene: TRBV28
d_gene: .

CDR3aa: CASSYEAGISTEAFF
CDR3nt: TGTGCCAGCAGTTACGAAGCAGGGATTAGCACTGAAGCTTTCTTT
abundance: .
j_gene: TRBJ1-1
v_gene: TRBV6-5
d_gene: .

CDR3aa: CSVVRDRDYEQYF
CDR3nt: TGCAGCGTCGTCCGGGACAGAGACTACGAGCAGTACTTC
abundance: few
j_gene: TRBJ2-7
v_gene: TRBV29-1
d_gene: TRBD1

CDR3aa: CASSLRQGTNYGYTF
CDR3nt: TGCGCCAGCAGCCTTAGACAGGGGACTAACTATGGCTACACCTTC
abundance: .
j_gene: TRBJ1-2
v_gene: TRBV5-1
d_gene: TRBD1

CDR3aa: CASSIRTGATDTQYF
CDR3nt: TGTGCCAGCAGCATCAGGACAGGGGCCACAGATACGCAGTATTTT
abundance: .
j_gene: TRBJ2-3
v_gene: TRBV7-8
d_gene: TRBD1

CDR3aa: CASSKQGASTGELFF
CDR3nt: TGTGCCAGTAGTAAACAGGGGGCTTCGACCGGGGAGCTGTTTTTT
abundance: .
j_gene: TRBJ2-2
v_gene: TRBV19
d_gene: TRBD1

CDR3aa: CASTREGRGGTEAFF
CDR3nt: TGTGCCAGCACGAGGGAAGGGAGGGGCGGCACTGAAGCTTTCTTT
abundance: .
j_gene: TRBJ1-1
v_gene: TRBV2
d_gene: .

CDR3aa: CASSSQGTGPYEQYF
CDR3nt: TGTGCCAGCAGCTCCCAGGGGACAGGGCCCTACGAGCAGTACTTC
abundance: .
j_gene: TRBJ2-7
v_gene: TRBV11-1
d_gene: TRBD1

CDR3aa: CASSPLLPQREDTDTQYF
CDR3nt: TGTGCCAGCAGCCCTCTCTTACCCCAGCGGGAGGACACAGATACGCAGTATTTT
abundance: .
j_gene: TRBJ2-3
v_gene: TRBV28
d_gene: TRBD2

CDR3aa: CASSLSGTGVYEQYF
CDR3nt: TGTGCCAGCAGTTTATCTGGGACAGGGGTCTACGAGCAGTACTTC
abundance: .
j_gene: TRBJ2-7
v_gene: TRBV28
d_gene: TRBD1

CDR3aa: CASSLLEPGGVREQYF
CDR3nt: TGTGCCAGCAGTTTGTTAGAACCGGGGGGGGTGCGCGAGCAGTACTTC
abundance: .
j_gene: TRBJ2-7
v_gene: TRBV27
d_gene: TRBD2

CDR3aa: CASSRYTGRVNEKLFF
CDR3nt: TGTGCCAGCTCGCGATACACAGGGAGGGTTAATGAAAAACTGTTTTTT
abundance: few
j_gene: TRBJ1-4
v_gene: TRBV18
d_gene: .

CDR3aa: CASSHATSGDKAFF
CDR3nt: TGTGCCAGCAGCCACGCAACCTCAGGGGATAAAGCTTTCTTT
abundance: .
j_gene: TRBJ1-1
v_gene: TRBV7-9
d_gene: .

CDR3aa: CASSPQGQGDSYEQYF
CDR3nt: TGTGCCAGCAGCCCCCAGGGACAGGGGGACTCCTACGAGCAGTACTTC
abundance: .
j_gene: TRBJ2-7
v_gene: TRBV28
d_gene: TRBD1

CDR3aa: CASSVASSYEQYF
CDR3nt: TGTGCCAGCAGCGTAGCCAGTTCCTACGAGCAGTACTTC
abundance: .
j_gene: TRBJ2-7
v_gene: TRBV9
d_gene: .

CDR3aa: CANQQRYGNQPQHF
CDR3nt: TGTGCCAACCAGCAGAGGTACGGGAATCAGCCCCAGCATTTT
abundance: once
j_gene: TRBJ1-5
v_gene: TRBV28
d_gene: .